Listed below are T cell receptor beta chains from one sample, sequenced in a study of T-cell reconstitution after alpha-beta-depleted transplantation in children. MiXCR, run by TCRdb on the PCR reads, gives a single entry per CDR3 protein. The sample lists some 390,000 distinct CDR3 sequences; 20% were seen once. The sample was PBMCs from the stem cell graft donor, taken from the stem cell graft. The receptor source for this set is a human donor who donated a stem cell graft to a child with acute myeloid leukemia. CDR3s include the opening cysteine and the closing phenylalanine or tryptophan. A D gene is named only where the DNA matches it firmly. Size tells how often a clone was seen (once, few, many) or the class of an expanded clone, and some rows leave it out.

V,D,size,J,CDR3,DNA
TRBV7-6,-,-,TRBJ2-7,CASSRSRGGDEQYF,TGTGCCAGCAGCCGCAGCAGGGGGGGAGACGAGCAGTACTTC
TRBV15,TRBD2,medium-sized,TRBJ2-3,CATRLAGGTDTQYF,TGTGCCACCAGGCTAGCGGGAGGAACAGATACGCAGTATTTT
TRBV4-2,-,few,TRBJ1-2,CASSGTNYGYTF,TGTGCCAGCAGCGGAACTAACTATGGCTACACCTTC
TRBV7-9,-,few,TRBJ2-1,CASSLAQAPISEQFF,TGTGCCAGCAGCTTAGCCCAGGCCCCGATCAGTGAGCAGTTCTTC
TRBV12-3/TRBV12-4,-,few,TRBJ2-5,CASTPGQQETQYF,TGTGCCAGCACTCCGGGACAACAAGAGACCCAGTACTTC
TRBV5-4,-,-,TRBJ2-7,CASSFGRGRSYEQYF,TGTGCCAGCAGCTTCGGGAGGGGGCGGTCCTACGAGCAGTACTTC
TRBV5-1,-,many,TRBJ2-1,CASSLNEVSSYNEQFF,TGCGCCAGCAGCTTGAATGAGGTGAGCTCCTACAATGAGCAGTTCTTC
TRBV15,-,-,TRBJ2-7,CATSRDQGEIYEQYF,TGTGCCACCAGCAGAGATCAAGGGGAGATCTACGAGCAGTACTTC
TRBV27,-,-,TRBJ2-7,CASSRKPGDYEQYF,TGTGCCAGCAGCCGAAAACCAGGGGACTACGAGCAGTACTTC
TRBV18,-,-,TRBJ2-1,CASSRLAGLAYNEQFF,TGTGCCAGCTCACGCTTGGCGGGACTCGCATACAATGAGCAGTTCTTC
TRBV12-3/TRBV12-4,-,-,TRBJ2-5,CASSLSANFYQETQYF,TGTGCCAGCAGTTTAAGTGCCAACTTCTACCAAGAGACCCAGTACTTC
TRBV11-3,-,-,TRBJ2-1,CASSFSGVAEQFF,TGTGCCAGCAGCTTCTCCGGGGTAGCCGAGCAGTTCTTC
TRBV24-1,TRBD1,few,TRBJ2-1,CATSDFAGGRYEQFF,TGTGCCACCAGTGATTTTGCAGGGGGCAGATATGAGCAGTTCTTC
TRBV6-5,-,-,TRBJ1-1,CASSYSGLDTEAFF,TGTGCCAGCAGTTACTCGGGGTTGGACACTGAAGCTTTCTTT
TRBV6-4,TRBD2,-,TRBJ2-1,CASSEKKGRGEQFF,TGTGCCAGCAGCGAGAAGAAGGGGAGGGGTGAGCAGTTCTTC
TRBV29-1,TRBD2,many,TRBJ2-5,CSTRTSGRETQYF,TGCAGCACGCGGACTAGCGGGAGAGAGACCCAGTACTTC
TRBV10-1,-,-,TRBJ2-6,CAVDRGQSHSGANVLTF,TGCGCCGTGGATCGAGGGCAGTCCCACTCTGGGGCCAACGTCCTGACTTTC
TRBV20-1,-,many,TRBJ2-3,CSARDGGKDTRYF,TGCAGTGCTAGAGATGGCGGCAAGGATACGCGGTATTTT
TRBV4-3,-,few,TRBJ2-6,CASSSKGTGANVLTF,TGCGCCAGCAGCTCCAAGGGTACCGGGGCCAACGTCCTGACTTTC
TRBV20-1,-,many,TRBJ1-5,CSAAGRGYQPQHF,TGCAGTGCCGCCGGGAGGGGCTATCAGCCCCAGCATTTT
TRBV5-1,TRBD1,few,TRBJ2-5,CASSWTGYQETQYF,TGCGCCAGCAGCTGGACAGGGTACCAAGAGACCCAGTACTTC
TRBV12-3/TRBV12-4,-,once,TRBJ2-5,CASSAGVQVGHNRETQYF,TGTGCCAGCAGTGCCGGGGTACAGGTGGGGCACAATCGAGAGACCCAGTACTTC
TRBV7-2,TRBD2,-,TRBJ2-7,CASSLELAGGVEQYF,TGTGCCAGCAGCTTAGAACTAGCGGGAGGAGTCGAGCAGTACTTC
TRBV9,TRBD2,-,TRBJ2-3,CASSDNGREPDTQYF,TGTGCCAGCAGCGACAACGGGAGGGAGCCAGATACGCAGTATTTT
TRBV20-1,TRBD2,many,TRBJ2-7,CSARVGGRAREQYF,TGCAGTGCTAGGGTCGGCGGGAGGGCCCGCGAGCAGTACTTC
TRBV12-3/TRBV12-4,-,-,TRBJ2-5,CASTFQVPQETQYF,TGTGCCAGCACCTTTCAAGTGCCCCAAGAGACCCAGTACTTC
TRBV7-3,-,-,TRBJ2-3,CASSSLGGADTQYF,TGTGCCAGCAGCTCACTAGGAGGGGCAGATACGCAGTATTTT
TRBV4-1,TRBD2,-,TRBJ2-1,CASSLSSGHSSYNEQFF,TGCGCCAGCAGCCTCTCTAGCGGCCACAGCTCCTACAATGAGCAGTTCTTC
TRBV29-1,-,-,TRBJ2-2,CSVEDRAQSTGELFF,TGCAGCGTTGAAGATCGGGCACAATCCACCGGGGAGCTGTTTTTT
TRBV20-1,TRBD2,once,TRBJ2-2,CSAMGTTGTGELFF,TGCAGTGCTATGGGGACTACTGGAACCGGGGAGCTGTTTTTT
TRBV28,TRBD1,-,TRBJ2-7,CASTPGQGSGEQYF,TGTGCCAGCACCCCGGGACAGGGGTCGGGCGAGCAGTACTTC
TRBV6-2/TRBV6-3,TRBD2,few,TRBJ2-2,CASSNPRTSGSGELFF,TGTGCCAGCAGTAACCCTCGGACTAGCGGGAGCGGGGAGCTGTTTTTT
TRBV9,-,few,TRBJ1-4,CASSGGATNEKLFF,TGTGCCAGCAGTGGGGGAGCAACTAATGAAAAACTGTTTTTT
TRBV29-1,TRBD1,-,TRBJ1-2,CSTRQGFGYTF,TGCAGCACACGACAGGGCTTTGGCTACACCTTC
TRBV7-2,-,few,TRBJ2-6,CASSSAGANVLTF,TGTGCCAGCAGCTCCGCTGGGGCCAACGTCCTGACTTTC
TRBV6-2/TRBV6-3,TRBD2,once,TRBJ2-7,CASRTTSGTVSYEQYF,TGTGCCAGCAGGACGACGAGCGGGACCGTCTCCTACGAGCAGTACTTC
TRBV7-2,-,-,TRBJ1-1,CASSLAPGSEAFF,TGTGCCAGCAGCTTAGCTCCAGGGTCTGAAGCTTTCTTT
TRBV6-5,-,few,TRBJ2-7,CASSYSRGPGRAGEQYF,TGTGCCAGCAGTTACTCGAGGGGTCCTGGCCGCGCGGGCGAGCAGTACTTC
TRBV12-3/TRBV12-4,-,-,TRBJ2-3,CASSFSRVGPTDTQYF,TGTGCCAGCAGTTTTTCACGGGTGGGACCCACAGATACGCAGTATTTT